Listed here are 3 T cell receptor beta chains from one sample, sequenced in a study of blood T cell repertoires in COVID-19. Only in-frame clones appear in the TCRdb table, and some are missing; sequencing was by immunoSEQ multiplex PCR. The profile shows approximately 300,000 clones, 85% of them singletons. The sample taken for sequencing was PBMCs or T cells enriched from blood (not recorded which). The source of these receptors is a woman aged 25 to 39 who had been exposed to COVID-19.

The rearrangement links TRBV6-5 to TRBJ2-1; 7 bases map to TRBD2. Germline V CDR1 and CDR2: MNHEY, SVGAGI. The CDR3 consists of 13 residues. The chain's CDR3 is CVIGPSGYNEQFF. Written as DNA, the CDR3 is TGTGTAATCGGGCCTAGCGGCTACAATGAGCAGTTCTTC.

This chain uses TRBV4-3 with TRBJ2-3; 7 bases match TRBD2. Germline V lookup: CDR1 LGHNA, CDR2 YSLEER. The CDR3 has 15 amino acids. J was trimmed by 4 bases and V by 1 base; bases with no gene match: 5. The CDR3 reads CASSQVTSSADTQYF. In DNA form, the CDR3 reads TGCGCCAGCAGCCAAGTGACTAGCTCGGCAGATACGCAGTATTTT.

The chain employs TRBV6-5 and TRBJ1-2; 7 bases line up with TRBD1. J gave up 3 bases and V 6 bases, and 7 bases lay outside the gene matches. The CDR3 contains 14 residues. Germline lookup yields CDR1 MNHEY and CDR2 SVGAGI. CDR3 sequence reads: CASRFRGSDYGYTF. The CDR3 DNA reads as TGTGCCAGCAGATTCAGGGGGTCGGACTATGGCTACACCTTC.